This TCR beta chain is from a study of CXCR3-negative and CXCR3-positive naive CD8 T cells. Across the study: The TRB read total, about 135 million, broke down to about 1.5 +/- 0.3 million reads per library. Study-level findings and limits: CXCR3-negative naive cells had less hydrophobic TRB CDR3s than did CXCR3-positive naive cells.

With regard to this clonotype: Its cognate antigen is unknown.

The authors prepared UMI-labeled TRB cDNA libraries by 5' RACE. TCRdb reprocessed the 5' RACE reads and keeps a single row for each CDR3 protein, giving no DNA. The table lists some 6,600 distinct CDR3 sequences. There are 16 residues in the CDR3. CDR1 and CDR2 (germline): MGHRA, YSYEKL. This clonotype originated in a human donor in good health. Some clones in this sample may be carry-over from other donors' samples. The rearrangement uses TRBV4-1 and TRBJ2-7; checking the TCRdb D call of TRBD2 is not possible without DNA. The material sequenced was naive CXCR3+ CD8+ T cells from blood. Subset: CD45RO-CCR7+CD27+CD95- naive CD8+ T cells expressing CXCR3 (TNR3+). CDR3: CASSQGLARGSYEQYF.